Below are 28 T cell receptor beta chains sequenced from a single sample in a study of CD4 T cells in relation to SARS-CoV-2 and coronaviruses. Their antigens remain unidentified. The unexposed donors gave CD4+ T cells in about 2010-2019, prior to COVID-19. After ten to eleven days of culture, CD4+ T cells were isolated. TCRdb keeps only in-frame clones here, not all; method: immunoSEQ multiplex PCR. The table records around 16,000 clones, about 80% of them present only once. Sequenced input: CD4+ T cells from PBMCs, cultured in vitro. The receptors were sampled from a human donor in good health.

Only one count was recorded for this clone. The chain joins TRBV6-6 to TRBJ1-3; D is uncertain. From germline, CDR1 is MNHNY and CDR2 SVGAGI (reference sequence). The length of the CDR3 is 15 residues. Trimming left V 5 bases short and J 0 bases short, with 11 bases between. The CDR3 bases are TGTGCCAGCAGTCTGGAGCGGGGCTCTGGAAACACCATATATTTT. As protein: CASSLERGSGNTIYF.

This chain uses TRBV28 with TRBJ2-2; D is uncertain. V lost 4 bases, J lost 1 base, and 13 bases lay in between. CDR1 is MDHEN and CDR2 is SYDVKM in the germline V gene. The CDR3 spans 16 residues. The CDR3 DNA is TGTGCCAGCAGTTCAATGAGACGGGTGAACACCGGGGAGCTGTTTTTT. Translating gives CASSSMRRVNTGELFF.

The chain couples TRBV4-2 to TRBJ2-2; perhaps TRBD2 as D (6 bases). Germline CDR1 LGHNA, CDR2 YNFKEQ. The CDR3 length is 13 residues. Trimming took off 5 bases at V and 7 bases at J, with 11 bases between the two ends. The CDR3 region has the DNA TGTGCCAGCAGCGGAGGGACGTTCGGGGAGCTGTTTTTT. This codes for CASSGGTFGELFF.

The V call is TRBV11-3, the J call TRBJ2-1; 10 nucleotides match TRBD2. The CDR3 sequence is 14 residues long. Germline V gene data show CDR1 as SGHNT and CDR2 as YENEEA. V lost 5 bases and J lost 6; bases outside the gene matches: 4. The CDR3 spells CASSRRTSGNEQFF. CDR3 DNA: TGTGCCAGCAGCCGGAGGACTAGCGGCAATGAGCAGTTCTTC.

The chain couples TRBV5-4 to TRBJ2-3, with 7 nucleotides matching TRBD1. CDR1 and CDR2 (germline): SGHNT, YYREEE (reference sequence). CDR3 size: 15 residues. J was trimmed by 0 bases and V by 4 bases; bases with no gene match: 5. CDR3 amino acids: CASSKRQGSTDTQYF. DNA for the CDR3: TGTGCCAGCAGCAAAAGACAGGGAAGCACAGATACGCAGTATTTT. Full variable domain (rest looked up from reference TRBV5-4 and TRBJ2-3): ETGVTQSPTHLIKTRGQQVTLRCSSQSGHNTVSWYQQALGQGPQFIFQYYREEENGRGNFPPRFSGLQFPNYSSELNVNALELDDSALYLCASSKRQGSTDTQYFGPGTRLTVL.

This chain links TRBV30 with TRBJ2-7; no firm D call. Trimming pared 1 base from V and 3 bases from J, leaving 7 bases between. The CDR3 runs to 12 residues. Germline V gene sequence: CDR1 GTSNPN, CDR2 SVGIG (reference sequence). Here the CDR3 reads CAWSAGSYEQYF. The CDR3 DNA reads as TGTGCCTGGAGTGCAGGCAGCTACGAGCAGTACTTC.

The chain couples TRBV7-2 to TRBJ1-1; D is unclear. The CDR3 runs to 15 residues. Germline CDR1 is SGHTA and CDR2 is FQGNSA. With 5 bases removed from V and 4 bases from J, the gap between germline ends came to 17 bases. As DNA, the CDR3 is TGTGCCAGCAGCCGCAGACCTGTAATATCCACTGAAGCTTTCTTT. Encoded protein: CASSRRPVISTEAFF.

This clone was detected only once. This chain connects TRBV10-3 to TRBJ1-5; D not certain. The CDR3 covers 15 residues. V lost 2 bases and J lost 4, with 12 bases in between. Germline assignment: CDR1 ENHRY and CDR2 SYGVKD. The CDR3 here is CAISEEINRNQPQHF. CDR3 nucleotides: TGTGCCATCAGTGAGGAGATTAACCGTAATCAGCCCCAGCATTTT.

The V call is TRBV27, the J call TRBJ1-2, with D perhaps matching TRBD1 (5 bases). Between the trimmed V and J ends, which lost 7 bases and 7 bases, there was a span of 19 bases. The germline gives CDR1 MNHEY, CDR2 SMNVEV (reference sequence). The CDR3 length is 14 residues. In DNA form, the CDR3 reads TGTGCCAGCAATCCTTCGGGGGGAGGTAGTGGCTACACCTTC. Translating gives CASNPSGGGSGYTF.

This clone was seen once. DNA of the CDR3: TGTGCCAGCAGCCGGGACACGGCCTACAATGAGCAGTTCTTC. Translating gives CASSRDTAYNEQFF. The gene calls are TRBV27 and TRBJ2-1; a possible D gene is TRBD1 (6 bases). Germline CDR1 and CDR2: MNHEY and SMNVEV (reference sequence). V was trimmed by 6 bases and J by 2 bases, leaving 11 bases between them. The CDR3 is 14 residues long.

The rearrangement joins TRBV6-5 to TRBJ1-2; no reliable D call. The germline V and J ends were trimmed by 2 bases and 0 bases, with 4 bases remaining between them. The CDR3 is 13 residues long. The germline V gene encodes CDR1 MNHEY and CDR2 SVGAGI. CDR3 bases: TGTGCCAGCAGTTACGACGCTAACTATGGCTACACCTTC. Translated, it gives CASSYDANYGYTF.

The rearrangement uses TRBV10-3 and TRBJ1-5, with 7 bases identical to TRBD1. J gave up 6 bases and V 1 base, and 12 bases lay outside the gene matches. The CDR3 loop spans 17 amino acids. The germline gives CDR1 ENHRY, CDR2 SYGVKD. CDR3 nucleotide sequence: TGTGCCATCAGTGAGTTGCGGCCCGACAGGGCCCGTCAGCCCCAGCATTTT. It is translated as CAISELRPDRARQPQHF.

This clone has only a few counts. This chain uses TRBV7-3 with TRBJ2-2, with a tentative D call TRBD2 (6 bases). The CDR3 covers 15 residues. Germline assignment: CDR1 SGHTA and CDR2 FQGTGA. The ends were cut back, 4 bases at V and 5 bases at J, with 14 bases in the middle. The CDR3 region has the DNA TGTGCCAGCAGCTACCGGGACGCGGGGACCGGGGAGCTGTTTTTT. Its translation is CASSYRDAGTGELFF.

There are a few counts of this clone. V gene TRBV6-4 combines with J gene TRBJ2-2; 12 nucleotides match TRBD1. CDR1 and CDR2 from the germline V gene are MRHNA and SNTAGT. V shed 7 bases and J 7 bases; nucleotides not matched to a gene: 7. This CDR3 contains 15 residues. The CDR3 nucleotides read TGTGCCAGCAAGAGCGGGACAGGGGGCAGCGGGGAGCTGTTTTTT. It is translated as CASKSGTGGSGELFF.

J is TRBJ1-5 and V is TRBV5-1, with TRBD1 as a possible D gene (5 bases). Looked up from germline, CDR1 is SGHRS and CDR2 is YFSETQ. CDR3 length: 14 amino acids. Between the trimmed V and J ends, which lost 0 bases and 7 bases, there was a span of 11 bases. CDR3 loop: CASSLGQAGQPQHF. As DNA, the CDR3 is TGCGCCAGCAGCTTGGGGCAGGCAGGGCAGCCCCAGCATTTT.

The chain couples TRBV28 to TRBJ1-1; the match to TRBD1 covers 7 bases. The CDR3 is 13 amino acids. Germline CDR1 and CDR2: MDHEN and SYDVKM. The junction had 7 bases not matched to a gene; V was cut back by 7 bases and J by 5 bases. The CDR3 loop reads CASIEGARTEAFF. The DNA for the CDR3 is TGTGCCAGCATTGAGGGGGCACGTACTGAAGCTTTCTTT. The variable domain in full, completed from reference TRBV28 and TRBJ1-1, reads DVKVTQSSRYLVKRTGEKVFLECVQDMDHENMFWYRQDPGLGLRLIYFSYDVKMKEKGDIPEGYSVSREKKERFSLILESASTNQTSMYLCASIEGARTEAFFGQGTRLTVV.

This clone was seen just once. The rearrangement joins TRBV24-1 to TRBJ2-1, with 9 bases aligning to TRBD2. This CDR3 is built from 15 residues. Germline V gives CDR1 KGHDR, CDR2 SFDVKD. Trimming took 2 bases from V and 5 from J; bases not matched to a gene: 3. The DNA of the CDR3 is TGTGCCACCAGTGATTCTGGGACTAGCAACAATGAGCAGTTCTTC. This translates into CATSDSGTSNNEQFF.

This clone was observed a few times. CDR3: CAIRERQTNEQFF. The CDR3 nucleotides are TGTGCCATCAGGGAAAGACAGACCAATGAGCAGTTCTTC. This chain joins TRBV10-3 and TRBJ2-1; D is possibly TRBD1 (5 bases). Trimming took off 6 bases at V and 6 bases at J, with 12 bases between the two ends. The germline CDR1 and CDR2 sequences are ENHRY and SYGVKD. There are 13 residues in the CDR3.

The gene calls are TRBV7-3 and TRBJ2-1; 7 positions agree with TRBD2. Germline assignment: CDR1 SGHTA and CDR2 FQGTGA. CDR3 length: 16 amino acids. The V gene end was trimmed by 1 base and the J gene end by 1 base; junction bases not matched to a gene: 4. CDR3 DNA: TGTGCCAGCAGCTTAAATTGTAGCGGGTCCTACAATGAGCAGTTCTTC. Translated: CASSLNCSGSYNEQFF.

The chain recombines TRBV30 with TRBJ1-3, with TRBD1 matching over 7 bases. Germline V gene lookup returns CDR1 GTSNPN and CDR2 SVGIG (reference sequence). J gave up 0 bases and V 5 bases, and 7 bases lay outside the gene matches. The CDR3 is 15 amino acids. The CDR3 loop reads CAWSTGTVSGNTIYF. CDR3 nucleotide sequence: TGTGCCTGGTCGACGGGGACAGTCTCTGGAAACACCATATATTTT.

The V call is TRBV24-1, the J call TRBJ2-7; the match to TRBD1 covers 7 bases. Germline V lookup: CDR1 KGHDR, CDR2 SFDVKD. V was pared by 9 bases and J by 5 bases, with 9 bases of the junction left unmatched. The CDR3 totals 13 residues. The CDR3 here is CATRSTGTDEQYF. Here the CDR3 DNA reads TGTGCCACCCGATCGACAGGGACGGACGAGCAGTACTTC.

Only a few counts were recorded for this clone. The chain carries TRBV9 and TRBJ2-1; 8 bases map to TRBD2. Germline trimming cut 0 bases from V and 8 bases from J; bases unmatched to any gene: 13. The CDR3 sequence is 17 residues long. CDR1 is SGDLS, CDR2 YYNGEE, per germline. CDR3 sequence: CASSVGISGTPGHEQFF. CDR3 DNA: TGTGCCAGCAGCGTAGGGATTAGCGGGACCCCGGGGCATGAGCAGTTCTTC. The full variable domain, with the rest looked up from reference TRBV9 and TRBJ2-1, is DSGVTQTPKHLITATGQRVTLRCSPRSGDLSVYWYQQSLDQGLQFLIQYYNGEERAKGNILERFSAQQFPDLHSELNLSSLELGDSALYFCASSVGISGTPGHEQFFGPGTRLTVL.

This chain links TRBV5-1 with TRBJ2-7; weak D call: TRBD2 (5 bases). V lost 4 bases and J 4 bases, leaving 21 bases between the germline ends. CDR1 is SGHRS, CDR2 YFSETQ, per germline. The CDR3 has 16 amino acids. The CDR3: CASSLRPREGVYEQYF. The CDR3 bases are TGCGCCAGCAGCCTCCGTCCCCGGGAAGGAGTTTACGAGCAGTACTTC. The full variable domain, with the rest looked up from reference TRBV5-1 and TRBJ2-7, is KAGVTQTPRYLIKTRGQQVTLSCSPISGHRSVSWYQQTPGQGLQFLFEYFSETQRNKGNFPGRFSGRQFSNSRSEMNVSTLELGDSALYLCASSLRPREGVYEQYFGPGTRLTVT.

The CDR3 protein is CSVEGRQNAYEQYF. CDR3 coding DNA: TGCAGCGTTGAAGGGAGACAGAATGCCTACGAGCAGTACTTC. The rearrangement links TRBV29-1 to TRBJ2-7, with TRBD1 as a possible D gene (5 bases). The CDR3 contains 14 residues. Trimming pared 1 base from V and 2 bases from J, leaving 12 bases between. Looked up from germline, CDR1 is SQVTM and CDR2 is ANQGSEA.

This chain links TRBV3-1 (or the pseudogene TRBV3-2) with TRBJ1-5; no reliable D call. CDR3 size: 13 residues. With 1 base removed from V and 5 bases from J, the gap between germline ends came to 6 bases. Germline loops: CDR1 LGHDT, CDR2 YNNKEL (reference sequence). The CDR3 sequence is CASSQGRDQPQHF. The DNA of the CDR3 is TGTGCCAGCAGCCAAGGTAGAGATCAGCCCCAGCATTTT.

This chain uses TRBV9 with TRBJ2-1; D perhaps matches TRBD1 (6 bases). Trimming shortened V by 0 bases and J by 4 bases, and 8 bases separated the two germline ends. Germline V gives CDR1 SGDLS, CDR2 YYNGEE. CDR3 length: 14 amino acids. The CDR3 DNA reads TGTGCCAGCAGCGTAGGGACAGATTACAATGAGCAGTTCTTC. This gives the protein CASSVGTDYNEQFF.

The chain recombines TRBV19 with TRBJ1-5, with D maybe TRBD1 (5 bases). Germline V CDR1 and CDR2: LNHDA, SQIVND (reference sequence). The CDR3 runs to 15 residues. Deletions cut 2 bases from V and 7 bases from J, with 15 bases between. CDR3 DNA: TGTGCCAGTAGTATAATGGGGGGTAAGTTACAGCCCCAGCATTTT. Translation gives CASSIMGGKLQPQHF.

The chain employs TRBV2 and TRBJ2-3, with TRBD1 matching over 7 bases. The CDR3 runs to 15 residues. The trim removed 6 bases at V and 2 bases at J, leaving 8 bases unmatched. CDR1 and CDR2 (germline): SNHLY, FYNNEI. The CDR3 here is CASSKDRVPTDTQYF. The CDR3 DNA is TGTGCCAGCAGCAAAGACAGGGTACCCACAGATACGCAGTATTTT. The entire variable domain, with the rest obtained from reference TRBV2 and TRBJ2-3, is as follows: EPEVTQTPSHQVTQMGQEVILRCVPISNHLYFYWYRQILGQKVEFLVSFYNNEISEKSEIFDDQFSVERPDGSNFTLKIRSTKLEDSAMYFCASSKDRVPTDTQYFGPGTRLTVL.